The T cell receptor (beta chain) described here comes from a study of cytomegalovirus exposure and HLA in healthy donors. Germline CDR1 reads SGHRS; CDR2 reads YFSETQ. The V and J ends lost 0 bases and 2 bases respectively, with 8 bases between them. The CDR3 spans 14 residues. PCR involved 60 Vbeta and 13 Jbeta primers. Libraries were prepared by immunoSEQ multiplex PCR; TCRdb keeps only in-frame clonotypes and omits some of them. The profile covers around 110,000 clones, with approximately 82% appearing a single time and 2% to 2.5% taken by the ten largest. The chain links TRBV5-1 to TRBJ2-5, with TRBD2 as a possible D gene (6 bases). The clonotype comes from a middle-aged man in good health and CMV-seronegative. Source material: PBMCs. CDR3 sequence reads: CASSLGLVQETQYF. For the CDR3, the DNA is TGCGCCAGCAGCTTGGGACTAGTTCAAGAGACCCAGTACTTC.